The 6 T cell receptor beta chains below all came from one sample that was sequenced in a study of T cell responses to AZD1222 COVID-19 vaccine. The protocol was immunoSEQ multiplex PCR, while the TCRdb copy is restricted to in-frame clones and leaves out a portion. The sample holds about 190,000 clones; more than 75% are singletons and the top ten take 2.5% to 3%. The sequencing used peripheral blood, collected on day 0 of MenACWY control vaccination. The origin of the receptors is an adult in good health.

This chain joins TRBV28 and TRBJ2-7; perhaps TRBD2 as D (6 bases). The V and J ends lost 6 bases and 2 bases respectively, with 20 bases between them. The germline V gene has CDR1 MDHEN and CDR2 SYDVKM. This CDR3 spans 16 amino acids. The CDR3 reads CASSLPLASNAYEQYF. The CDR3 DNA follows: TGTGCCAGCAGCCTACCGCTAGCGTCTAACGCCTACGAGCAGTACTTC.

The chain carries TRBV12-2 and TRBJ2-5; the table's D call, TRBD1, was not checked against the DNA. TRBV12-2 is labeled a pseudogene. This CDR3 contains 15 residues. CDR3 in amino acids: CASRLWTGPSETQYF. CDR3 bases: TGTGCAAGTCGCTTGTGGACAGGGCCCTCTGAGACCCAGTACTTC.

This clone was counted a single time. The chain employs TRBV11-2 and TRBJ1-3; 7 nucleotides agree with TRBD1. This CDR3 has 15 residues. The germline gives CDR1 SGHAT, CDR2 FQNNGV. V shed 6 bases and J 5 bases; nucleotides not matched to a gene: 10. The CDR3 DNA is TGTGCCAGCAGTTCGCAGACAGGGCTTAGAAACACCATATATTTT. Protein: CASSSQTGLRNTIYF.

The chain has TRBV2 and TRBJ2-1; D call uncertain. V was clipped by 3 bases and J by 9 bases, with 9 bases between them. This CDR3 region has 12 residues. The germline CDR1 and CDR2 sequences are SNHLY and FYNNEI. The CDR3 loop reads CASSDYHREQFF. The CDR3 DNA reads as TGTGCCAGCAGTGACTACCACCGTGAGCAGTTCTTC.

This clone was picked up one time. The chain employs TRBV4-1 and TRBJ2-6; TRBD1 might be the D (6 bases). V was pared by 4 bases and J by 1 base, with 11 bases between. CDR1 is MGHRA and CDR2 is YSYEKL in the germline V gene. The CDR3 covers 16 residues. The CDR3 DNA is TGCGCCAGCAGCCTCATGCAGGGGTCTGGGGCCAACGTCCTGACTTTC. This codes for CASSLMQGSGANVLTF.

The V call is TRBV7-9, the J call TRBJ2-4; 14 bases are a match to TRBD2. The CDR3 length is 19 residues. CDR1 is SEHNR and CDR2 is FQNEAQ in the germline V gene (reference sequence). V shed 5 bases, J shed 0 bases, and the junction held 9 bases outside the gene matches. The CDR3 DNA is TGTGCCAGCAGCCAAGAAGGACTAGCGGGGGGTCTAGCCAAAAACATTCAGTACTTC. As protein: CASSQEGLAGGLAKNIQYF.